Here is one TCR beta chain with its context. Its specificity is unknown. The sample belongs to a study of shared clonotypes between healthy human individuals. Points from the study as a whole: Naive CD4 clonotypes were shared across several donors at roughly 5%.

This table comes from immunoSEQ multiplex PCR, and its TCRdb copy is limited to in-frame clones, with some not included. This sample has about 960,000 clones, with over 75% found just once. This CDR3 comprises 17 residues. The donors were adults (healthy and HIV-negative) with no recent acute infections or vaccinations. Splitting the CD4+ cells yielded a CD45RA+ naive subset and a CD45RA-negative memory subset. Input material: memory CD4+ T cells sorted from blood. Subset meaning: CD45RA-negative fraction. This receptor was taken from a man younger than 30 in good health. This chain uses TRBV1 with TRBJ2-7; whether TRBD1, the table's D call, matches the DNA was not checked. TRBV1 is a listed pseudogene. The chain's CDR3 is CTSSQDGAAETRYEQYF. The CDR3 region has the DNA TGCACCAGCAGCCAAGATGGGGCTGCAGAAACGCGCTACGAGCAGTACTTC.